The 23 T cell receptor beta chains in this list originate from one sample, sequenced in a study of PD-1 blockade in classical Hodgkin lymphoma. Time point meaning: cycle 4 day 1 (C4D1), after 5 to 7 weeks of nivolumab. All trial patients relapsed after autologous stem cell transplantation. Assay: immunoSEQ multiplex PCR; the TCRdb copy retains only in-frame clones and omits some. Of more than 95,000 clones listed, roughly 87% were seen once; the top ten hold 15% to 20%. Specimen: peripheral blood mononuclear cells (PBMCs), collected before the fourth cycle of nivolumab. All receptors derive from a human donor with classical Hodgkin lymphoma.

The chain combines TRBV5-4 with TRBJ2-7; no firm D call. The CDR3 has 16 amino acids. Germline V CDR1 and CDR2: SGHNT, YYREEE (reference sequence). The V gene lost 0 bases and the J gene lost 0 bases, with 13 bases spanning the gap. CDR3 nucleotides: TGTGCCAGCAGCTTGGCCTTGCCCTATAGCTCCTACGAGCAGTACTTC. Encoded protein: CASSLALPYSSYEQYF.

This clone was seen once. This chain joins TRBV13 and TRBJ1-2, with 7 bases fitting TRBD1. The CDR3 extends over 13 amino acids. V trimming: 5 bases; J trimming: 4 bases; junction bases outside the gene matches: 4. CDR1 is PRHDT and CDR2 is FYEKMQ in the germline V gene (reference sequence). CDR3 protein: CASSPQGVYGYTF. CDR3 DNA: TGTGCCAGCAGCCCTCAGGGGGTCTATGGCTACACCTTC.

In its sample, this clone was seen once. The chain uses TRBV6-1 and TRBJ2-1; D is unclear. V was cut by 7 bases and J by 0 bases, with 10 bases left in between. The germline gives CDR1 MNHNS, CDR2 SASEGT. The CDR3 has 14 amino acids. The CDR3 DNA sequence: TGTGCCAGCATCTCTTCCAGCTCCTACAATGAGCAGTTCTTC. Encoded protein: CASISSSSYNEQFF.

The V gene is TRBV27, the J gene TRBJ2-3; perhaps TRBD2 as D (5 bases). This CDR3 has 14 amino acids. CDR1 is MNHEY, CDR2 SMNVEV, per germline (reference sequence). V was pared by 9 bases and J by 7 bases, with 20 bases between. For the CDR3, the DNA is TGTGCCAGTTCTTGGGCGGATAGCGAGAATACGCAGTATTTT. Its protein product is CASSWADSENTQYF.

V usage is TRBV30 and J usage is TRBJ2-1, with TRBD2 identical over 14 bases. This CDR3 contains 16 residues. Germline values: CDR1 GTSNPN, CDR2 SVGIG (reference sequence). Germline trimming cut 3 bases from V and 6 bases from J; bases unmatched to any gene: 7. The CDR3 is CAWSSIGTSGSNEQFF. The CDR3 DNA reads TGTGCCTGGAGCAGCATCGGGACTAGCGGGAGCAATGAGCAGTTCTTC.

The V gene is TRBV7-2, the J gene TRBJ1-2; no clear D. V gave up 2 bases and J gave up 6 bases, with 13 bases separating them. Germline-derived CDR1 and CDR2 are SGHTA and FQGNSA. This CDR3 has 14 residues. The CDR3 loop is CASSLMGRSDGYTF. CDR3 sequence (DNA): TGTGCCAGCAGCTTAATGGGCAGGTCGGATGGCTACACCTTC.

V is TRBV4-3 and J is TRBJ2-7; 9 bases are a match to TRBD1. The CDR3 is 15 amino acids. The V gene's germline CDR1 is LGHNA and CDR2 YSLEER. Germline trimming cut 4 bases from V and 4 bases from J; bases unmatched to any gene: 8. The CDR3, as DNA: TGCGCCAGCAGCCCCGACGGGACAGGGCTATACGAGCAGTACTTC. It codes for CASSPDGTGLYEQYF.

This clone was seen only a few times. The chain employs TRBV30 and TRBJ1-1, with D possibly matching TRBD1 (5 bases). Trimming pared 2 bases from V and 2 bases from J, leaving 9 bases between. The CDR3 runs to 13 residues. Looked up from germline, CDR1 is GTSNPN and CDR2 is SVGIG (reference sequence). CDR3 residues: CAWSIQGNTEAFF. The CDR3 coding sequence is TGTGCCTGGAGTATCCAGGGTAACACTGAAGCTTTCTTT.

The chain uses TRBV4-2 and TRBJ2-1; no reliable D call. Deletions cut 0 bases from V and 4 bases from J, with 10 bases between. The CDR3 covers 15 residues. Germline loops: CDR1 LGHNA, CDR2 YNFKEQ. For the CDR3, the DNA is TGTGCCAGCAGCCAAGAGTCTGTCAAATACAATGAGCAGTTCTTC. It translates to CASSQESVKYNEQFF.

This rearrangement joins TRBV5-6 to TRBJ1-2, with 8 bases identical to TRBD1. Trimming removed 4 bases from V and 6 bases from J; junction bases left unmatched: 17. The CDR3 is made up of 17 amino acids. Germline CDR1 and CDR2: SGHDT and YYEEEE. The CDR3 protein is CASSELGGQDRVDGYTF. The CDR3 region has the DNA TGTGCCAGCAGCGAATTAGGGGGACAGGACAGGGTTGATGGCTACACCTTC.

This clone was seen just once. This chain links TRBV29-1 with TRBJ2-1, with D tentatively TRBD1 (5 bases). Germline V gene sequence: CDR1 SQVTM, CDR2 ANQGSEA. The length of the CDR3 is 13 residues. Deletions cut 4 bases from V and 4 bases from J, with 11 bases between. CDR3: CSVARQGYNEQFF. The CDR3 bases are TGCAGCGTTGCCCGGCAGGGTTACAATGAGCAGTTCTTC.

The CDR3 DNA follows: TGTGCCAGCAGTAGCGGGAGCTGGAACATTCAGTACTTC. Its translation: CASSSGSWNIQYF. The J gene is TRBJ2-4, the V gene TRBV28, with 8 positions matching TRBD2. The CDR3 is 13 residues long. The ends lost 5 bases at V and 7 bases at J; junction bases unmatched: 4. Germline V gives CDR1 MDHEN, CDR2 SYDVKM.

This chain connects TRBV6-5 to TRBJ1-2; the match to TRBD1 covers 11 bases. The V gene's germline CDR1 is MNHEY and CDR2 SVGAGI. V was pared by 9 bases and J by 5 bases, with 2 bases of the junction left unmatched. The CDR3 contains 12 residues. This CDR3 is CASGQGAYGYTF. CDR3 coding DNA: TGTGCCAGTGGACAGGGGGCTTATGGCTACACCTTC.

V gene TRBV5-1 combines with J gene TRBJ1-3, with 7 bases matching TRBD1. The germline gives CDR1 SGHRS, CDR2 YFSETQ. V dropped 1 base and J dropped 2; count of bases not matched to a gene: 9. The CDR3 has 17 residues. The CDR3 DNA reads TGCGCCAGCAGCTTGTCAGGTCCAGGGGGGACTGGAAACACCATATATTTT. It encodes CASSLSGPGGTGNTIYF. Together with reference TRBV5-1 and TRBJ1-3, the CDR3 gives the full variable domain: KAGVTQTPRYLIKTRGQQVTLSCSPISGHRSVSWYQQTPGQGLQFLFEYFSETQRNKGNFPGRFSGRQFSNSRSEMNVSTLELGDSALYLCASSLSGPGGTGNTIYFGEGSWLTVV.

V gene TRBV6-6 combines with J gene TRBJ2-7; D unclear. Germline-derived CDR1 and CDR2 are MNHNY and SVGAGI (reference sequence). Trimming stripped 6 bases from V and 9 bases from J, with 18 bases between. There are 13 residues in the CDR3. CDR3: CASRNLGAPRQYF. In DNA form, the CDR3 reads TGTGCCAGCAGAAACCTTGGCGCGCCAAGGCAGTACTTC.

A few counts support this clone. V gene TRBV15 combines with J gene TRBJ1-2, with a possible D match to TRBD1 (6 bases). Per germline, CDR1 LNHNV and CDR2 YYDKDF (reference sequence). The CDR3 is made up of 14 amino acids. The V gene lost 1 base and the J gene lost 2 bases, with 8 bases spanning the gap. CDR3 region: CATSRVQGNYGYTF. CDR3 sequence (DNA): TGTGCCACCAGCAGAGTACAGGGAAACTATGGCTACACCTTC.

The chain joins TRBV4-3 to TRBJ1-2; TRBD1 might be the D (6 bases). Germline CDR1 reads LGHNA; CDR2 reads YSLEER. Trimming left V 2 bases short and J 2 bases short, with 15 bases between. The CDR3 runs to 16 residues. CDR3 sequence: CASSQNYRVGNYGYTF. The CDR3 DNA sequence: TGCGCCAGCAGCCAAAACTACAGGGTGGGGAACTATGGCTACACCTTC.

The chain employs TRBV4-3 and TRBJ2-7, with TRBD2 matching 9 bases. Per the germline V gene, CDR1 is LGHNA and CDR2 is YSLEER. CDR3 length equals 13 residues. The trim removed 6 bases at V and 6 bases at J, leaving 6 bases unmatched. For the CDR3, the DNA is TGCGCCAGCAGTATCGCGGGAGGGTTCGAGCAGTACTTC. Its protein is CASSIAGGFEQYF.

This chain links TRBV6-1 with TRBJ1-5; unclear D gene. In germline, CDR1 is MNHNS, CDR2 SASEGT. The CDR3 loop spans 13 amino acids. V lost 3 bases and J lost 7, with 10 bases in between. The chain's CDR3 is CASSERWGQPQHF. DNA of the CDR3: TGTGCCAGCAGTGAGAGGTGGGGACAGCCCCAGCATTTT.

The chain combines TRBV6-6 with TRBJ2-1, with D unresolved. The ends were cut back, 0 bases at V and 7 bases at J, with 10 bases in the middle. Germline V lookup: CDR1 MNHNY, CDR2 SVGAGI (reference sequence). The CDR3 runs 14 residues. CDR3: CASSYSGSRNEQFF. The CDR3 bases are TGTGCCAGCAGTTACTCTGGTTCCAGGAATGAGCAGTTCTTC.

The V call is TRBV10-3, the J call TRBJ2-1, with 13 bases aligning to TRBD2. Trimming at V came to 2 bases and at J to 8 bases, leaving 3 bases not matched to a gene. The CDR3 spans 15 residues. Looked up from germline, CDR1 is ENHRY and CDR2 is SYGVKD. CDR3 coding DNA: TGTGCCATCAGTGAGACTAGCGGGAGGGCGCATGAGCAGTTCTTC. Residues: CAISETSGRAHEQFF.

The chain is built from TRBV19 and TRBJ1-5, with D possibly matching TRBD1 (6 bases). Germline lookup yields CDR1 LNHDA and CDR2 SQIVND (reference sequence). The CDR3 has 15 residues. Trimming took off 0 bases at V and 5 bases at J, with 11 bases between the two ends. CDR3 residues: CASSIDSNRDQPQHF. CDR3 in DNA: TGTGCCAGTAGTATAGATTCTAACAGGGATCAGCCCCAGCATTTT. Combining the CDR3 with reference TRBV19 and TRBJ1-5 gives the whole variable domain DGGITQSPKYLFRKEGQNVTLSCEQNLNHDAMYWYRQDPGQGLRLIYYSQIVNDFQKGDIAEGYSVSREKKESFPLTVTSAQKNPTAFYLCASSIDSNRDQPQHFGDGTRLSIL.

The chain employs TRBV2 and TRBJ1-1; maybe TRBD1 (5 bases). The germline V and J ends were trimmed by 4 bases and 14 bases, with 20 bases remaining between them. The germline V gene has CDR1 SNHLY and CDR2 FYNNEI. CDR3 length: 13 residues. DNA for the CDR3: TGTGCCAGCAGTGTGATACGCCCGGGGGGAGGATTCTTT. It is translated as CASSVIRPGGGFF.